One sample yielded the 9 T cell receptor beta chains listed below, sequenced in a study of breast tumors, draining lymph nodes, adjacent tissues. TCRdb called the multiplex PCR reads again in MiXCR, with one record for every CDR3 protein. Found here are approximately 88,000 distinct CDR3 sequences, more than 25% of them singletons; the top ten hold roughly 8.1%. Breast cancer patients provided tissue from their axillary draining lymph nodes. Sequenced material: axillary lymph node tissue. The receptors shown here come from a female donor with breast cancer. Some clones in this sample may be carry-over from other donors' samples.

In its sample, this clonotype was seen many times. The genes are TRBV5-1 and TRBJ2-2, with D maybe TRBD2 (6 bases). Trimming pared 4 bases from V and 6 bases from J, leaving 13 bases between. Germline V lookup: CDR1 SGHRS, CDR2 YFSETQ. The CDR3 has 14 amino acids. DNA of the CDR3: TGCGCCAGCAGCCTGGGGACTGCAGCCGGGGAGCTGTTTTTT. It encodes CASSLGTAAGELFF.

This clonotype was seen ten or more times. The chain couples TRBV2 to TRBJ2-7, with 9 bases lining up with TRBD1. Germline CDR1 and CDR2: SNHLY and FYNNEI. The length of the CDR3 is 11 residues. The V gene end was trimmed by 11 bases and the J gene end by 4 bases; junction bases not matched to a gene: 3. The CDR3 here is CAGGQGYEQYF. In DNA, the CDR3 is TGTGCCGGTGGACAGGGGTACGAGCAGTACTTC.

This chain links TRBV12-3 or TRBV12-4 with TRBJ1-2; 9 bases fit TRBD1. The V gene end was trimmed by 5 bases and the J gene end by 6 bases; junction bases not matched to a gene: 7. This CDR3 has 14 amino acids. The CDR3, as DNA: TGTGCCAGCAGTCCCAGGACAGGGGTCAATGGCTACACCTTC. Translated: CASSPRTGVNGYTF.

This clonotype came up many times. The rearrangement uses TRBV19 and TRBJ1-2; D might be TRBD1 (5 bases). CDR1 and CDR2 (germline): LNHDA, SQIVND (reference sequence). The CDR3 loop spans 13 amino acids. V lost 6 bases, J lost 5 bases, and 13 bases lay in between. As DNA, the CDR3 is TGTGCCAGTAGCCGACAGACGGAGTATGGCTACACCTTC. Residues: CASSRQTEYGYTF.

This clonotype was recorded many times. V usage is TRBV2 and J usage is TRBJ2-7; 10 bases map to TRBD1. In germline, CDR1 is SNHLY, CDR2 FYNNEI. The CDR3 has 13 residues. V was pared by 9 bases and J by 5 bases, with 7 bases of the junction left unmatched. Written as DNA, the CDR3 is TGTGCCAGAGGGGGACAGGGGACAGACGAGCAGTACTTC. Amino acids: CARGGQGTDEQYF.

A note on this clonotype: The CDR3 end shows no conserved phenylalanine or tryptophan, and so a read error is likely. The J gene is TRBJ2-1, the V gene TRBV7-9; 11 bases match TRBD1. Germline V CDR1 and CDR2: SEHNR, FQNEAQ (reference sequence). This CDR3 has 16 amino acids. Germline trimming cut 5 bases from V and 2 bases from J; bases unmatched to any gene: 5. The DNA for the CDR3 is TGTGCCAGCAGCCAGGGACAGGGGGGAACCTACAATGAGCAGTTCCTC. This translates into CASSQGQGGTYNEQFL.

With respect to this clonotype: The junction shows a germline mismatch at one end, possibly a read error. The chain uses TRBV3-1 and TRBJ2-1, with 9 bases identical to TRBD2. The CDR3 is made up of 17 amino acids. Germline V gene lookup returns CDR1 LGHDT and CDR2 YNNKEL (reference sequence). This CDR3 reads CASSQDDFAGGGNEQSF. The CDR3 DNA follows: TGTGCCAGCAGCCAAGATGATTTTGCGGGGGGGGGCAATGAGCAGTCCTTC.

This clonotype was counted ten times or more. This chain connects TRBV3-1 to TRBJ2-7, with TRBD2 matching over 7 bases. CDR1 and CDR2 from the germline V gene are LGHDT and YNNKEL (reference sequence). Germline trimming cut 2 bases from V and 10 bases from J; bases unmatched to any gene: 11. This CDR3 is built from 14 residues. Written as DNA, the CDR3 is TGTGCCAGCAGCCAACTCCGGACTAGTCCCGAACAGTACTTC. It encodes CASSQLRTSPEQYF.

This clonotype was observed many times. This chain uses TRBV14 with TRBJ1-3, with unresolved D. V was cut by 4 bases and J by 4 bases, with 11 bases left in between. Germline CDR1 SGHDN, CDR2 FVKESK. This CDR3 is built from 14 residues. The CDR3 nucleotides are TGTGCCAGCAGCCGGTGGGCAGCAGGAAACACCATATATTTT. This translates into CASSRWAAGNTIYF.